One and the same sample provided the 30 T cell receptor beta chains below, sequenced in a study of T cell repertoires in cytomegalovirus infection (dated by TCRdb to between 2018 and 2021). Data came from an Illumina HiSeq 1500. The raw public data were reprocessed by TCRdb itself: fastp quality trimming at Q25, MiXCR clonotype calling, in-frame beta chains only. Rows with one shared CDR3 protein collapse into an entry with the most common genes and DNA. For this sample there are 250,000 to 300,000 distinct CDR3 sequences; about 23% appear just once. The ten largest account for approximately 14% of the sample. What was sequenced was PBMCs. These receptors were collected from a human donor in good health (CMV status not recorded). Some clones in this sample may be carry-over from other donors' samples.

The gene calls are TRBV12-3 or TRBV12-4 and TRBJ2-3; 9 bases line up with TRBD2. The length of the CDR3 is 15 residues. J lost 5 bases, V lost 4 bases, and 7 bases had no gene match. The CDR3, as DNA: TGTGCCAGCAGTTCCCCAGCGGGAGGAGGAGATACGCAGTATTTT. Its protein product is CASSSPAGGGDTQYF.

In this sample, this clonotype turned up many times. The genes are TRBV28 and TRBJ2-1; the D is unclear. The CDR3 is 14 residues long. V was shortened by 7 bases and J by 2 bases, with 12 bases between the two germline ends. Germline CDR1 MDHEN, CDR2 SYDVKM. CDR3 residues: CASTWGATYNEQFF. CDR3 bases: TGTGCCAGCACTTGGGGTGCTACCTACAATGAGCAGTTCTTC.

J is TRBJ2-7 and V is TRBV20-1; D is undetermined. Trimming pared 1 base from V and 5 bases from J, leaving 12 bases between. CDR3 length: 13 residues. Germline V lookup: CDR1 DFQATT, CDR2 SNEGSKA (reference sequence). CDR3 DNA sequence: TGCAGTGCTAGAGGGACCCTCCCCCACGAGCAGTACTTC. The encoded protein is CSARGTLPHEQYF.

At least ten counts were recorded for this clonotype. The chain uses TRBV7-2 and TRBJ2-1; 12 bases map to TRBD1. In germline, CDR1 is SGHTA, CDR2 FQGNSA. V shed 1 base, J shed 8 bases, and the junction held 3 bases outside the gene matches. The CDR3 spans 15 residues. The CDR3 here is CASSLGDRGRDEQFF. In nucleotides, the CDR3 is TGTGCCAGCAGCTTAGGGGACAGGGGGCGCGATGAGCAGTTCTTC.

The gene calls are TRBV10-3 and TRBJ1-5, with D possibly TRBD1 on 5 matching bases. The CDR3 length is 14 residues. V shed 11 bases and J shed 1 base, with 15 bases lying between them. The germline V gene encodes CDR1 ENHRY and CDR2 SYGVKD. The CDR3 DNA reads TGTGCCGCGGGCCGTGAGGGGAGCAATCAGCCCCAGCATTTT. Translation gives CAAGREGSNQPQHF.

The genes are TRBV6-1 and TRBJ2-7; D gene uncertain. The CDR3 consists of 15 residues. CDR1 is MNHNS and CDR2 is SASEGT in the germline V gene. Trimming stripped 1 base from V and 0 bases from J, with 10 bases between. CDR3 sequence reads: CASSEVGSTSYEQYF. The CDR3, as DNA: TGTGCCAGCAGTGAAGTTGGCAGTACCTCCTACGAGCAGTACTTC.

There are many counts of this clonotype. This rearrangement joins TRBV7-2 to TRBJ1-2; D perhaps matches TRBD1 (5 bases). V lost 5 bases and J 8 bases, leaving 21 bases between the germline ends. Germline-derived CDR1 and CDR2 are SGHTA and FQGNSA. The CDR3 extends over 15 amino acids. CDR3 protein: CASSTGPPSGWGYTF. CDR3 bases: TGTGCCAGCAGCACGGGACCGCCCAGTGGTTGGGGCTACACCTTC.

The rearrangement uses TRBV2 and TRBJ2-5; D possibly uses TRBD1 or TRBD2 (5 bases each). Germline CDR1 is SNHLY and CDR2 is FYNNEI. The CDR3 loop spans 13 amino acids. Trimming took off 4 bases at V and 4 bases at J, with 10 bases between the two ends. The CDR3 nucleotides read TGTGCCAGCAGTGGGGACCTCGTAGAGACCCAGTACTTC. Translation: CASSGDLVETQYF.

This sequence joins TRBV12-3 or TRBV12-4 and TRBJ2-7; TRBD1 agrees at 10 bases. Trimming cost V 5 bases and J 2 bases; bases outside gene matches: 3. The CDR3 is 14 residues long. The CDR3: CASSRQGATYEQYF. The CDR3 nucleotides read TGTGCCAGCAGTCGACAGGGGGCCACCTACGAGCAGTACTTC.

At least ten counts were recorded for this clonotype. The V gene is TRBV7-2, the J gene TRBJ1-5; D remains ambiguous. V was cut by 4 bases and J by 3 bases, with 13 bases left in between. The germline CDR1 and CDR2 sequences are SGHTA and FQGNSA. This CDR3 contains 15 residues. Here the CDR3 reads CASSYNKGSNQPQHF. The CDR3 DNA is TGTGCCAGCAGCTACAACAAGGGCTCCAATCAGCCCCAGCATTTT.

In this sample, this clonotype turned up many times. This chain links TRBV7-2 with TRBJ2-1; 8 bases agree with TRBD2. Germline lookup yields CDR1 SGHTA and CDR2 FQGNSA. This CDR3 spans 15 amino acids. Trimming took 6 bases from V and 4 from J; bases not matched to a gene: 8. CDR3 DNA sequence: TGTGCCAGCAGTCCCCCGGGACTAGTGTACAATGAGCAGTTCTTC. Its protein is CASSPPGLVYNEQFF.

The rearrangement links TRBV7-2 to TRBJ1-4; TRBD1 might be the D (5 bases). Deletions cut 3 bases from V and 7 bases from J, with 12 bases between. CDR3 size: 14 residues. Germline CDR1 and CDR2: SGHTA and FQGNSA. The CDR3 protein is CASSLGGYSEKLFF. The DNA for the CDR3 is TGTGCCAGCAGCTTGGGGGGGTACAGTGAAAAACTGTTTTTT.

The V call is TRBV6-6, the J call TRBJ2-7; TRBD2 matches at 7 bases. The J segment lost 1 base and the V segment lost 6 bases, leaving 9 bases of the junction unmatched. The germline V gene encodes CDR1 MNHNY and CDR2 SVGAGI (reference sequence). The CDR3 has 15 amino acids. The DNA of the CDR3 is TGTGCCAGCAGACTTCGGACTAGTGATTCCTACGAGCAGTACTTC. This translates into CASRLRTSDSYEQYF.

This clonotype showed up many times. This chain links TRBV6-4 with TRBJ2-1; possibly TRBD1 for D (6 bases). Germline CDR1 MRHNA, CDR2 SNTAGT. The CDR3 extends over 13 amino acids. V lost 9 bases and J lost 1, with 10 bases in between. The CDR3 nucleotides are TGTGCCAGTTCAGGGGAGTCCTACAATGAGCAGTTCTTC. Translated: CASSGESYNEQFF.

V is TRBV7-2 and J is TRBJ1-5, with no clear D. V lost 2 bases and J 2 bases, leaving 7 bases between the germline ends. This CDR3 region has 14 residues. Germline V CDR1 and CDR2: SGHTA, FQGNSA. The CDR3 DNA reads as TGTGCCAGCAGCTTAATAACAGGCAATCAGCCCCAGCATTTT. Translated: CASSLITGNQPQHF. Full variable domain (remainder filled in from reference TRBV7-2 and TRBJ1-5): GAGVSQSPSNKVTEKGKDVELRCDPISGHTALYWYRQSLGQGLEFLIYFQGNSAPDKSGLPSDRFSAERTGGSVSTLTIQRTQQEDSAVYLCASSLITGNQPQHFGDGTRLSIL.

At least ten counts were recorded for this clonotype. The V and J genes are TRBV7-2 and TRBJ2-3; the D is unclear. Germline V gives CDR1 SGHTA, CDR2 FQGNSA. This CDR3 has 16 residues. V was clipped by 3 bases and J by 6 bases, with 19 bases between them. Here the CDR3 reads CASSFNGPLAGDTQYF. CDR3 nucleotide sequence: TGTGCCAGCAGCTTCAACGGACCACTTGCCGGCGATACGCAGTATTTT.

This clonotype was counted at least ten times. The gene calls are TRBV7-3 and TRBJ2-5; 11 bases are a match to TRBD2. This CDR3 region has 16 residues. The V segment lost 5 bases and the J segment 4 bases; nucleotides outside the gene matches: 9. Germline loops: CDR1 SGHTA, CDR2 FQGTGA. The CDR3 is CASSPSASGGRETQYF. The CDR3 DNA reads TGTGCCAGCAGCCCCTCCGCTAGCGGGGGGCGAGAGACCCAGTACTTC.

This clonotype was seen only a few times. The V gene is TRBV11-2, the J gene TRBJ2-3; D is undetermined. Trimming took 4 bases from V and 3 from J, leaving 8 bases between them. This CDR3 has 13 amino acids. Germline lookup yields CDR1 SGHAT and CDR2 FQNNGV. Written as DNA, the CDR3 is TGTGCCAGCAGCTACGTCCAGACAGATACGCAGTATTTT. This translates into CASSYVQTDTQYF.

This clonotype was seen more than once but under ten times. The chain carries TRBV7-2 and TRBJ1-6; D gene uncertain. CDR3 length equals 14 residues. CDR1 is SGHTA and CDR2 is FQGNSA in the germline V gene. Deletions cut 1 base from V and 8 bases from J, with 9 bases between. The CDR3 coding sequence is TGTGCCAGCAGCTTAGGTCGTCAGGATTCACCCCTCCACTTT. Protein sequence: CASSLGRQDSPLHF.

The CDR3 sequence: CASSVSLAGYEQYF. CDR3 coding DNA: TGTGCCAGCAGCGTATCACTAGCGGGATACGAGCAGTACTTC. V usage is TRBV9 and J usage is TRBJ2-7; TRBD2 aligns across 10 bases. This CDR3 is built from 14 residues. The V and J ends lost 1 base and 4 bases, in that order; junction bases with no gene match: 2. Germline V CDR1 and CDR2: SGDLS, YYNGEE.

At least ten counts were recorded for this clonotype. The chain couples TRBV7-8 to TRBJ1-1, with D perhaps matching TRBD1 (6 bases). This CDR3 region has 14 residues. Germline V lookup: CDR1 SGHVS, CDR2 FQNEAQ. V lost 5 bases and J 2 bases, leaving 12 bases between the germline ends. The DNA of the CDR3 is TGTGCCAGCAGCACTTTGGACAGAAACACTGAAGCTTTCTTT. As protein: CASSTLDRNTEAFF.

V and J are TRBV2 and TRBJ2-6; D may be TRBD1 (5 bases). The CDR3 has 15 amino acids. CDR1 and CDR2 from the germline V gene are SNHLY and FYNNEI. Trimming left V 7 bases short and J 2 bases short, with 12 bases between. CDR3 DNA sequence: TGTGCCAGCAATTCCAGGGTTACTGGGGCCAACGTCCTGACTTTC. Protein: CASNSRVTGANVLTF.

The chain recombines TRBV20-1 with TRBJ2-2, with TRBD1 as a possible D gene (6 bases). Germline values: CDR1 DFQATT, CDR2 SNEGSKA (reference sequence). Trimming took off 3 bases at V and 3 bases at J, with 14 bases between the two ends. This CDR3 contains 15 residues. CDR3 nucleotide sequence: TGCAGTGCTAGGAAGACAGGAAAGGACACCGGGGAGCTGTTTTTT. It codes for CSARKTGKDTGELFF.

This clonotype was detected a few times. CDR3 sequence reads: CASGLVEAWDTYTEAFF. CDR3 DNA sequence: TGTGCTAGTGGTTTGGTCGAGGCGTGGGACACCTACACTGAAGCTTTCTTT. The chain carries TRBV12-5 and TRBJ1-1, with TRBD1 as a possible D gene (6 bases). V was pared by 0 bases and J by 3 bases, with 17 bases between. The CDR3 is made up of 17 amino acids. The germline V gene has CDR1 LGHNT and CDR2 FRNRAP.

The chain couples TRBV7-9 to TRBJ1-6; 8 bases fit TRBD1. Trimming at V came to 5 bases and at J to 9 bases, leaving 6 bases not matched to a gene. CDR1 SEHNR and CDR2 FQNEAQ come from the germline V gene (reference sequence). There are 14 residues in the CDR3. In nucleotides, the CDR3 is TGTGCCAGCAGCCCGGGACAGGCGGGTTCACCCCTCCACTTT. Protein: CASSPGQAGSPLHF.

This clonotype was observed a handful of times. The J gene is TRBJ2-3, the V gene TRBV5-4, with TRBD2 identical over 10 bases. The CDR3 is 15 residues long. Germline V CDR1 and CDR2: SGHNT, YYREEE (reference sequence). The V gene end was trimmed by 4 bases and the J gene end by 5 bases; junction bases not matched to a gene: 7. The chain's CDR3 is CASSRTSGEIDTQYF. CDR3 sequence (DNA): TGTGCCAGCAGCCGCACTAGCGGGGAGATAGATACGCAGTATTTT.

This sequence joins TRBV2 and TRBJ2-2; the match to TRBD2 covers 9 bases. After removal of 5 bases from V and 4 bases from J, the junction contained 5 bases not matched to a gene. Per germline, CDR1 SNHLY and CDR2 FYNNEI. The CDR3 is 15 amino acids. CDR3 bases: TGTGCCAGCAGTCGACTAGCGGCGGGCACCGGGGAGCTGTTTTTT. It specifies CASSRLAAGTGELFF.

The rearrangement uses TRBV7-2 and TRBJ2-1; D is possibly TRBD1 (6 bases). V lost 5 bases and J 10 bases, leaving 21 bases between the germline ends. Germline values: CDR1 SGHTA, CDR2 FQGNSA. The CDR3 has 15 amino acids. The CDR3 DNA sequence: TGTGCCAGCAGCGTAGACAGGACCAGATCAAGGGAGCAGTTCTTC. It codes for CASSVDRTRSREQFF.

The gene calls are TRBV4-1 and TRBJ2-7; D might be TRBD1 or TRBD2, each matching 6 bases. CDR1 and CDR2 from the germline V gene are MGHRA and YSYEKL. The CDR3 is made up of 15 amino acids. With 4 bases removed from V and 5 bases from J, the gap between germline ends came to 18 bases. CDR3 loop: CASSPSQGRGDEQYF. CDR3 sequence (DNA): TGCGCCAGCAGCCCGTCACAGGGCCGCGGGGACGAGCAGTACTTC.

This clonotype came up many times. The chain has TRBV7-8 and TRBJ2-5; D perhaps matches TRBD2 (6 bases). This CDR3 spans 14 amino acids. The V and J ends lost 0 bases and 5 bases respectively, with 10 bases between them. Germline V gives CDR1 SGHVS, CDR2 FQNEAQ. This CDR3 reads CASSLAGGTETQYF. In DNA form, the CDR3 reads TGTGCCAGCAGCTTAGCTGGAGGGACGGAGACCCAGTACTTC.